Following are 23 T cell receptor beta chains from one sample sequenced in a study of cytomegalovirus exposure and HLA in healthy donors. 13 Jbeta primers and 60 Vbeta primers were used for the PCR. Measured with immunoSEQ multiplex PCR; TCRdb has only the in-frame clones, and not every one. The data hold more than 95,000 clones, with less than 85% observed a single time. Sequencing input: PBMCs. All receptors derive from a man aged 50 to 60 in good health and CMV-seropositive.

This clone appeared once. This chain joins TRBV28 and TRBJ1-1; D is possibly TRBD1 (6 bases). The CDR3 runs to 14 residues. The germline CDR1 and CDR2 sequences are MDHEN and SYDVKM. The V end was cut by 6 bases, the J end by 1 base, with 12 bases between. Here the CDR3 reads CASSLGTQNTEAFF. CDR3 in DNA: TGTGCCAGCAGCCTCGGGACACAGAACACTGAAGCTTTCTTT.

This chain links TRBV10-3 with TRBJ2-7; 7 bases are shared with TRBD2. V lost 0 bases and J lost 5; bases outside the gene matches: 7. This CDR3 comprises 15 residues. Germline loops: CDR1 ENHRY, CDR2 SYGVKD. CDR3 DNA sequence: TGTGCCATCAGTGAGTCGGGGAGGGGCGCGGACGAGCAGTACTTC. Protein sequence: CAISESGRGADEQYF.

J is TRBJ2-7 and V is TRBV12-1; the D call of TRBD2 is as the table states it, not checked on the DNA. TRBV12-1 is an annotated pseudogene. The CDR3 sequence is 15 residues long. The CDR3 spells CASPGREVRFYEQYF. The CDR3 DNA reads TGTGCCAGCCCCGGGAGGGAGGTACGATTCTACGAGCAGTACTTC.

This chain uses TRBV21-1 with TRBJ2-7; the tabulated D call, TRBD2, remains unverified against the DNA. TRBV21-1 is a pseudogene segment. The CDR3 loop spans 20 amino acids. The CDR3 DNA is TGTGCCAGCAGCCCCGGGACAGGGGATTTAGGGACTAGCGGGAGATACGAGCAGTACTTC. Its translation: CASSPGTGDLGTSGRYEQYF.

This chain connects TRBV29-1 to TRBJ2-7, with D possibly being TRBD2 (5 bases). The germline gives CDR1 SQVTM, CDR2 ANQGSEA. The ends were cut back, 6 bases at V and 1 base at J, with 10 bases in the middle. CDR3 length equals 12 residues. In DNA form, the CDR3 reads TGCAGCGTCGCGGGTTCTTCCTACGAGCAGTACTTC. Its protein is CSVAGSSYEQYF.

This chain connects TRBV11-3 to TRBJ1-2; possibly TRBD1 for D (5 bases). This CDR3 region has 15 residues. Germline V gene sequence: CDR1 SGHNT, CDR2 YENEEA. Trimming cost V 5 bases and J 2 bases, with 15 bases left between them. CDR3 bases: TGTGCCAGCAGCCCCGACGGGGGTTTAAACTATGGCTACACCTTC. Its protein product is CASSPDGGLNYGYTF.

The chain combines TRBV2 with TRBJ2-2; 9 bases agree with TRBD1. The CDR3 spans 14 residues. The junction had 2 bases not matched to a gene; V was cut back by 4 bases and J by 5 bases. The germline CDR1 and CDR2 sequences are SNHLY and FYNNEI. CDR3 sequence: CASSVQGATGELFF. CDR3 DNA sequence: TGTGCCAGCAGTGTACAGGGGGCTACCGGGGAGCTGTTTTTT.

The V call is TRBV11-1, the J call TRBJ2-1; 9 bases line up with TRBD1. Germline trimming cut 5 bases from V and 5 bases from J; bases unmatched to any gene: 7. The CDR3 has 15 amino acids. Germline CDR1 SGHAT, CDR2 FQDESV (reference sequence). The CDR3 DNA reads as TGTGCCAGCAGCACCGGACAGGGGCAGAACAATGAGCAGTTCTTC. Encoded protein: CASSTGQGQNNEQFF.

The V gene is TRBV2, the J gene TRBJ2-5; 12 nucleotides agree with TRBD2. Germline loops: CDR1 SNHLY, CDR2 FYNNEI. This CDR3 comprises 17 residues. The ends lost 0 bases at V and 5 bases at J; junction bases unmatched: 7. The CDR3 sequence is CASSEALLAGGGETQYF. CDR3 nucleotide sequence: TGTGCCAGCAGTGAAGCGCTTCTAGCGGGAGGGGGGGAGACCCAGTACTTC.

This clone is labeled as medium-sized. The chain employs TRBV11-2 and TRBJ2-7; D is possibly TRBD1 (5 bases). The germline V and J ends were trimmed by 6 bases and 7 bases, with 16 bases remaining between them. The length of the CDR3 is 13 residues. Per the germline V gene, CDR1 is SGHAT and CDR2 is FQNNGV. The CDR3 region has the DNA TGTGCCAGCAGGGACACCATGTTTCGGGAGCAGTACTTC. This sequence encodes CASRDTMFREQYF.

The V call is TRBV6-5, the J call TRBJ1-1; 9 bases fit TRBD1. The V and J ends lost 2 bases and 3 bases, in that order; junction bases with no gene match: 4. This CDR3 contains 15 residues. Germline V gene lookup returns CDR1 MNHEY and CDR2 SVGAGI. In nucleotides, the CDR3 is TGTGCCAGCAGTTACGGGGACAGGGTGGACACTGAAGCTTTCTTT. Translated: CASSYGDRVDTEAFF.

The chain employs TRBV7-2 and TRBJ2-3; D remains ambiguous. Trimming cost V 3 bases and J 1 base, with 8 bases left between them. The CDR3 is 14 residues long. CDR1 is SGHTA, CDR2 FQGNSA, per germline. This CDR3 reads CASSLAGRTDTQYF. CDR3 in DNA: TGTGCCAGCAGCTTGGCAGGCCGCACAGATACGCAGTATTTT.

There are a few counts of this clone. The chain carries TRBV11-2 and TRBJ2-2; 7 bases match TRBD1. J lost 3 bases, V lost 3 bases, and 4 bases had no gene match. Germline values: CDR1 SGHAT, CDR2 FQNNGV. CDR3 length equals 15 residues. CDR3 sequence (DNA): TGTGCCAGCAGCTTGACAGGGTACGACACCGGGGAGCTGTTTTTT. Its translation: CASSLTGYDTGELFF.

As DNA, the CDR3 is TGTGCCAGCAGCTTTGGAGGGAAACTGCTTTACGAGCAGTACTTC. Protein sequence: CASSFGGKLLYEQYF. This rearrangement joins TRBV5-4 to TRBJ2-7; D is possibly TRBD2 (6 bases). The CDR3 sequence is 15 residues long. The germline V gene has CDR1 SGHNT and CDR2 YYREEE (reference sequence). Trimming shortened V by 2 bases and J by 4 bases, and 16 bases separated the two germline ends.

The chain combines TRBV4-3 with TRBJ2-7, with 9 nucleotides matching TRBD1. The germline V gene has CDR1 LGHNA and CDR2 YSLEER. The CDR3 is made up of 15 amino acids. J lost 5 bases, V lost 3 bases, and 8 bases had no gene match. CDR3 sequence (DNA): TGCGCCAGCAGCCAGGGGACAGGGCCGGCAGACGAGCAGTACTTC. Protein sequence: CASSQGTGPADEQYF.

The chain links TRBV18 to TRBJ2-5; TRBD2 matches at 8 bases. The germline gives CDR1 KGHSH, CDR2 LQKENI. J was trimmed by 0 bases and V by 3 bases; bases with no gene match: 6. The CDR3 is 16 amino acids. The CDR3 spells CASSPSGGEDQETQYF. CDR3 in DNA: TGTGCCAGCTCACCCTCCGGGGGGGAGGACCAAGAGACCCAGTACTTC. Based on the CDR3 plus reference TRBV18 and TRBJ2-5, the full variable domain is NAGVMQNPRHLVRRRGQEARLRCSPMKGHSHVYWYRQLPEEGLKFMVYLQKENIIDESGMPKERFSAEFPKEGPSILRIQQVVRGDSAAYFCASSPSGGEDQETQYFGPGTRLLVL.

This sequence joins TRBV9 and TRBJ2-1, with D perhaps matching TRBD1 (6 bases). Germline CDR1 SGDLS, CDR2 YYNGEE. V was clipped by 4 bases and J by 7 bases, with 9 bases between them. CDR3 length: 12 residues. The CDR3 reads CASSPQGNEQFF. In DNA, the CDR3 is TGTGCCAGCAGCCCCCAGGGGAATGAGCAGTTCTTC.

J is TRBJ1-1 and V is TRBV5-1; TRBD1 is a possible D gene (5 bases). Germline loops: CDR1 SGHRS, CDR2 YFSETQ. The CDR3 covers 13 residues. Trimming removed 4 bases from V and 3 bases from J, with 10 bases in between. The CDR3 bases are TGCGCCAGCAGCCCAGGGTGGGACACTGAAGCTTTCTTT. Its protein product is CASSPGWDTEAFF.

The V and J genes are TRBV14 and TRBJ2-7; 10 positions match TRBD2. V was pared by 3 bases and J by 5 bases, with 7 bases of the junction left unmatched. The germline V gene has CDR1 SGHDN and CDR2 FVKESK. The length of the CDR3 is 15 residues. For the CDR3, the DNA is TGTGCCAGCAGCCAGGGGACTAGCGAAATCGACGAGCAGTACTTC. Translating gives CASSQGTSEIDEQYF. Complete variable domain (other parts from reference TRBV14 and TRBJ2-7): EAGVTQFPSHSVIEKGQTVTLRCDPISGHDNLYWYRRVMGKEIKFLLHFVKESKQDESGMPNNRFLAERTGGTYSTLKVQPAELEDSGVYFCASSQGTSEIDEQYFGPGTRLTVT.

The chain uses TRBV5-4 and TRBJ2-1; D remains ambiguous. This CDR3 is 16 amino acids long. Looked up from germline, CDR1 is SGHNT and CDR2 is YYREEE (reference sequence). Trimming took 5 bases from V and 0 from J, leaving 15 bases between them. CDR3 residues: CASSAEADASYNEQFF. The CDR3 DNA follows: TGTGCCAGCAGTGCCGAGGCCGACGCCTCCTACAATGAGCAGTTCTTC.

This clone occurred a few times. V and J are TRBV7-9 and TRBJ2-7; maybe TRBD2 (5 bases). The CDR3 runs to 14 residues. Trimming took 0 bases from V and 3 from J, leaving 9 bases between them. Germline V lookup: CDR1 SEHNR, CDR2 FQNEAQ (reference sequence). CDR3 sequence: CASSLAGVDYEQYF. The CDR3 DNA sequence: TGTGCCAGCAGCTTAGCGGGAGTGGACTACGAGCAGTACTTC.

The chain carries TRBV5-1 and TRBJ1-5, with a possible D match to TRBD1 (6 bases). The germline V gene encodes CDR1 SGHRS and CDR2 YFSETQ. Trimming pared 5 bases from V and 3 bases from J, leaving 18 bases between. This CDR3 spans 16 amino acids. Written as DNA, the CDR3 is TGCGCCAGCAGTCCAGGTCACAGGGATAACAATCAGCCCCAGCATTTT. Its translation: CASSPGHRDNNQPQHF.

The J gene is TRBJ2-5, the V gene TRBV13; maybe TRBD2 (6 bases). The better agreement between TRBJ2-7 and the DNA end casts doubt on the J call. Looked up from germline, CDR1 is PRHDT and CDR2 is FYEKMQ (reference sequence). There are 15 residues in the CDR3. The CDR3, as DNA: TGTGCCAGCAGCTTCCGGGAGCAGGGTATAAACGAGCAGTACTTC. Encoded protein: CASSFREQGINEQYF.